A single TCR beta chain is shown here with its context. Methods used by the authors: Scientists estimated how many nucleated cells there were by amplifying reference gene primers. Sequencing was performed with immunoSEQ multiplex PCR; in TCRdb, only in-frame clones are kept and a portion is missing. From that table come the V and J calls and clone size; the DNA was used to work out D and trimming. The repertoire holds 200,000 to 250,000 clones, with approximately 82% as singletons. Germline CDR1 SGHDT, CDR2 YYEEEE. V dropped 4 bases and J dropped 4; count of bases not matched to a gene: 3. This CDR3 comprises 15 residues. This sample is drawn from a study of blood T cell repertoires in COVID-19. Overall study context: The study drew acute and convalescent COVID-19 samples from the United States, Italy and Spain. In each case, the material was cDNA or gDNA derived from T cells, B-cell-depleted T cells, or PBMCs.

This receptor was identified in a woman older than 75 with active or convalescent COVID-19. The specimen was peripheral blood. The genes are TRBV5-6 and TRBJ2-1, with 12 bases identical to TRBD2. Written as DNA, the CDR3 is TGTGCCAGCAGCCGGGGACTAGCGGGTTACAATGAGCAGTTCTTC. Its protein product is CASSRGLAGYNEQFF.